What follows are 23 T cell receptor beta chains derived from one specimen sequenced in a study of T cell responses to AZD1222 COVID-19 vaccine. Clones were sequenced by immunoSEQ multiplex PCR, and TCRdb holds only the in-frame ones, with some missing. The sample lists approximately 170,000 clones, approximately 95% seen once, with 3.5% to 4.5% in the top ten. The sample was peripheral blood, taken on day 0 of AZD1222 vaccination. These receptors were collected from an adult in good health.

In DNA form, the CDR3 reads TGTGCCAGCTCACCTGGACTAGCGAGGAGCTACGAGCAGTACTTC. It yields the protein CASSPGLARSYEQYF. The chain carries TRBV18 and TRBJ2-7; 9 bases agree with TRBD2. This CDR3 spans 15 amino acids. Unmatched junction bases numbered 6, after V lost 3 bases and J lost 3 bases. Looked up from germline, CDR1 is KGHSH and CDR2 is LQKENI.

The chain recombines TRBV7-2 with TRBJ2-4; the match to TRBD1 covers 7 bases. In germline, CDR1 is SGHTA, CDR2 FQGNSA. J lost 7 bases, V lost 5 bases, and 5 bases had no gene match. This CDR3 region has 13 residues. CDR3 nucleotides: TGTGCCAGCAGCCCAGCGACAGGGAACATTCAGTACTTC. Translated: CASSPATGNIQYF.

V gene TRBV28 combines with J gene TRBJ1-2; D is unclear. The V gene's germline CDR1 is MDHEN and CDR2 SYDVKM. The V end was cut by 1 base, the J end by 6 bases, with 9 bases between. This CDR3 contains 13 residues. CDR3 nucleotide sequence: TGTGCCAGCAGTTTATTACTGGCCCATGGCTACACCTTC. This codes for CASSLLLAHGYTF.

The chain employs TRBV7-9 and TRBJ2-7; 7 nucleotides align to TRBD2. Germline V gene lookup returns CDR1 SEHNR and CDR2 FQNEAQ (reference sequence). J lost 0 bases, V lost 5 bases, and 1 base had no gene match. CDR3 size: 13 residues. The CDR3 spells CASSRTSSYEQYF. The CDR3 nucleotides read TGTGCCAGCAGCCGGACTAGCTCCTACGAGCAGTACTTC.

The chain has TRBV5-1 and TRBJ2-7, with D possibly matching TRBD1 (6 bases). From germline, CDR1 is SGHRS and CDR2 YFSETQ. V was cut by 4 bases and J by 1 base, with 9 bases left in between. CDR3 length: 13 amino acids. As DNA, the CDR3 is TGCGCCAGCAGCGGGGACAATTCCTACGAGCAGTACTTC. It codes for CASSGDNSYEQYF.

Written as DNA, the CDR3 is TGTGCCATCAGTGATCCAACCGGATCTAATACGCAGTATTTT. Protein: CAISDPTGSNTQYF. The chain employs TRBV10-3 and TRBJ2-3; D is unclear. CDR3 length equals 14 residues. Germline V CDR1 and CDR2: ENHRY, SYGVKD. V was clipped by 3 bases and J by 7 bases, with 14 bases between them.

The chain couples TRBV12-5 to TRBJ2-5, with 8 nucleotides matching TRBD1. Losses at the gene ends were 5 bases for V and 0 bases for J; bases not matched to a gene: 11. CDR1 and CDR2 from the germline V gene are LGHNT and FRNRAP. CDR3 length equals 17 residues. This chain's CDR3 is CASGASDRVLYQETQYF. The CDR3 DNA reads TGTGCTAGTGGTGCCTCGGACAGGGTCCTGTACCAAGAGACCCAGTACTTC.

The chain employs TRBV5-1 and TRBJ1-1, with 8 positions matching TRBD1. V gave up 4 bases and J gave up 1 base; unmatched junction bases: 6. Germline values: CDR1 SGHRS, CDR2 YFSETQ. This CDR3 is built from 15 residues. Here the CDR3 DNA reads TGCGCCAGCAGCAGAGAGGACAGGGCGAACACTGAAGCTTTCTTT. This gives the protein CASSREDRANTEAFF.

This chain uses TRBV7-9 with TRBJ1-2, with a weak D call TRBD1 (6 bases). Trimming removed 1 base at V and 5 bases at J, with 8 bases between. Germline lookup yields CDR1 SEHNR and CDR2 FQNEAQ (reference sequence). This CDR3 spans 13 amino acids. The CDR3 DNA is TGTGCCAGCAGCTTAGTTCAGGGGTATGGCTACACCTTC. Translated, it gives CASSLVQGYGYTF.

The chain joins TRBV28 to TRBJ1-6, with 8 bases aligning to TRBD1. Germline CDR1 and CDR2: MDHEN and SYDVKM. CDR3 size: 19 residues. J was trimmed by 0 bases and V by 6 bases; bases with no gene match: 13. The CDR3 DNA sequence: TGTGCCAGCAGGGGACAGGCCTTTACCCTTAGCTCCTATAATTCACCCCTCCACTTT. It encodes CASRGQAFTLSSYNSPLHF. The full variable domain, in which reference TRBV28 and TRBJ1-6 provide the parts outside the CDR3, is DVKVTQSSRYLVKRTGEKVFLECVQDMDHENMFWYRQDPGLGLRLIYFSYDVKMKEKGDIPEGYSVSREKKERFSLILESASTNQTSMYLCASRGQAFTLSSYNSPLHFGNGTRLTVT.

The chain combines TRBV28 with TRBJ2-2, with D unresolved. The V gene lost 3 bases and the J gene lost 5 bases, with 4 bases spanning the gap. This CDR3 has 12 amino acids. Per the germline V gene, CDR1 is MDHEN and CDR2 is SYDVKM. DNA of the CDR3: TGTGCCAGCAGTTTCTTAACCGGGGAGCTGTTTTTT. Translating it yields CASSFLTGELFF. The variable domain in full, with the rest retrieved from reference TRBV28 and TRBJ2-2, is DVKVTQSSRYLVKRTGEKVFLECVQDMDHENMFWYRQDPGLGLRLIYFSYDVKMKEKGDIPEGYSVSREKKERFSLILESASTNQTSMYLCASSFLTGELFFGEGSRLTVL.

The J gene is TRBJ1-1, the V gene TRBV7-2; D gene unclear. V was shortened by 3 bases and J by 10 bases, with 9 bases between the two germline ends. Germline V lookup: CDR1 SGHTA, CDR2 FQGNSA. The CDR3 length is 11 residues. Written as DNA, the CDR3 is TGTGCCAGCAGCTTCGGGGAGAGAGCTTTCTTT. Protein product: CASSFGERAFF.

V is TRBV5-1 and J is TRBJ2-7, with 9 nucleotides matching TRBD2. Trimming removed 1 base from V and 1 base from J; junction bases left unmatched: 9. Germline V lookup: CDR1 SGHRS, CDR2 YFSETQ. The CDR3 covers 17 residues. The CDR3 DNA sequence: TGCGCCAGCAGCTTGATATCGGGACTAGCTGATTCCTACGAGCAGTACTTC. It codes for CASSLISGLADSYEQYF.

CDR3 in DNA: TGCAGTGTCAGCGGGCGGGAGACCCAGTACTTC. Residues: CSVSGRETQYF. This chain connects TRBV20-1 to TRBJ2-5; D might be TRBD2 (6 bases). The CDR3 loop spans 11 amino acids. The V gene's germline CDR1 is DFQATT and CDR2 SNEGSKA (reference sequence). V was clipped by 7 bases and J by 5 bases, with 11 bases between them.

The CDR3 nucleotides are TGCGCCAGCAGCTTGAACGTCAGGGCAGGGAATGAGCAGTTCTTC. Its protein product is CASSLNVRAGNEQFF. The V call is TRBV5-1, the J call TRBJ2-1, with D maybe TRBD1 (5 bases). CDR1 is SGHRS, CDR2 YFSETQ, per germline. The CDR3 has 15 amino acids. Trimming left V 1 base short and J 7 bases short, with 15 bases between.

The genes are TRBV18 and TRBJ1-3; 7 nucleotides align to TRBD1. This CDR3 spans 16 amino acids. CDR1 and CDR2 (germline): KGHSH, LQKENI. V shed 4 bases and J 0 bases; nucleotides not matched to a gene: 6. Here the CDR3 reads CASSRDSGYSGNTIYF. For the CDR3, the DNA is TGTGCCAGCTCACGGGACAGCGGGTACTCTGGAAACACCATATATTTT.

This rearrangement joins TRBV10-3 to TRBJ2-2; 13 positions match TRBD2. Germline CDR1 reads ENHRY; CDR2 reads SYGVKD. The CDR3 runs 20 residues. The junction had 13 bases not matched to a gene; V was cut back by 2 bases and J by 4 bases. CDR3 coding DNA: TGTGCCATCAGTGAGACAAAAGGCCTGACTAGCGGGAGGCCCACCGGGGAGCTGTTTTTT. It encodes CAISETKGLTSGRPTGELFF.

The genes are TRBV4-1 and TRBJ2-1, with D tentatively TRBD2 (5 bases). CDR1 is MGHRA and CDR2 is YSYEKL in the germline V gene. V was clipped by 4 bases and J by 7 bases, with 8 bases between them. The CDR3 loop spans 12 amino acids. The CDR3 nucleotides read TGCGCCAGCAGCCCGGACTTAAATGAGCAGTTCTTC. Its protein product is CASSPDLNEQFF.

This clone was seen only once. Other DNA sequences in this sample translate to the same CDR3. The V call is TRBV7-2, the J call TRBJ2-5; a weak D match, TRBD1 (5 bases). CDR3 length: 14 residues. In germline, CDR1 is SGHTA, CDR2 FQGNSA. V was cut by 1 base and J by 2 bases, with 8 bases left in between. The CDR3 region is CASSLGQRQETQYF. The CDR3 nucleotides are TGTGCCAGCAGCTTAGGACAGAGACAAGAGACCCAGTACTTC.

The chain uses TRBV4-1 and TRBJ1-1; D is possibly TRBD1 (5 bases). Germline loops: CDR1 MGHRA, CDR2 YSYEKL. This CDR3 is built from 17 residues. Trimming removed 2 bases from V and 2 bases from J, with 18 bases in between. The CDR3: CASSQPGRATVNTEAFF. The CDR3 DNA follows: TGCGCCAGCAGCCAACCAGGAAGGGCGACAGTAAACACTGAAGCTTTCTTT.

The genes are TRBV7-9 and TRBJ2-3; the D is unclear. V lost 11 bases and J 1 base, leaving 19 bases between the germline ends. Germline V lookup: CDR1 SEHNR, CDR2 FQNEAQ (reference sequence). The CDR3 is made up of 15 amino acids. The CDR3 DNA is TGTGCCTTGACCGCGAGTTTACGCGGCACAGATACGCAGTATTTT. This codes for CALTASLRGTDTQYF.

V usage is TRBV19 and J usage is TRBJ1-2; D gene unclear. This CDR3 comprises 11 residues. Between the trimmed V and J ends, which lost 3 bases and 5 bases, there was a span of 4 bases. Germline CDR1 is LNHDA and CDR2 is SQIVND (reference sequence). CDR3 in amino acids: CASSMLYGYTF. The CDR3, as DNA: TGTGCCAGTAGTATGCTGTATGGCTACACCTTC.

The gene calls are TRBV6-5 and TRBJ1-4; D unclear. Germline V gene sequence: CDR1 MNHEY, CDR2 SVGAGI. The CDR3 spans 15 residues. Trimming took 2 bases from V and 4 from J, leaving 11 bases between them. The CDR3 DNA sequence: TGTGCCAGCAGTTACCATACACTTCGTAATGAAAAACTGTTTTTT. Its protein is CASSYHTLRNEKLFF.